These 26 T cell receptor beta chains were all obtained from the same sample, sequenced in a study of blood T cells in healthy people across ages. PCR was performed a second time for roughly 7 to 12 cycles using a sample-barcoded 5' primer and a J-beta primer mix. Using its own MiXCR run on the 5' RACE reads, TCRdb lists one record per CDR3 protein. This sample carries 600,000 or so distinct CDR3 sequences, about 30% of them seen once, and the ten largest clones take around 16%. Sample: blood. Receptor source: an elderly woman in good health.

This rearrangement joins TRBV2 to TRBJ2-5; 12 bases are shared with TRBD2. Germline-derived CDR1 and CDR2 are SNHLY and FYNNEI. Trimming removed 5 bases from V and 2 bases from J; junction bases left unmatched: 6. This CDR3 region has 16 residues. CDR3: CASSLGLAGHQETQYF. The CDR3 DNA reads TGTGCCAGCAGTCTCGGACTAGCGGGGCATCAAGAGACCCAGTACTTC.

The chain links TRBV15 to TRBJ1-1; maybe TRBD1 (6 bases). CDR3 length equals 15 residues. Trimming removed 0 bases at V and 5 bases at J, with 13 bases between. Germline V gives CDR1 LNHNV, CDR2 YYDKDF (reference sequence). CDR3 region: CATSRELPGTTEAFF. The CDR3 nucleotides read TGTGCCACCAGCAGAGAGCTCCCGGGGACAACTGAAGCTTTCTTT.

This clonotype was seen many times. This chain uses TRBV20-1 with TRBJ1-5; unclear D gene. CDR3 length: 12 residues. With 0 bases removed from V and 5 bases from J, the gap between germline ends came to 5 bases. Germline assignment: CDR1 DFQATT and CDR2 SNEGSKA (reference sequence). The chain's CDR3 is CSARDTDQPQHF. In DNA form, the CDR3 reads TGCAGTGCTAGAGATACCGATCAGCCCCAGCATTTT.

The rearrangement joins TRBV29-1 to TRBJ2-3; no definite D call. V was clipped by 3 bases and J by 2 bases, with 6 bases between them. The CDR3 is 12 amino acids. From germline, CDR1 is SQVTM and CDR2 ANQGSEA. CDR3 sequence: CSVERLTDTQYF. The CDR3 DNA sequence: TGCAGCGTTGAGAGGCTCACAGATACGCAGTATTTT.

This clonotype was seen ten or more times. The chain has TRBV4-3 and TRBJ2-5; tentative D call: TRBD1 (6 bases). V was clipped by 0 bases and J by 2 bases, with 10 bases between them. The germline gives CDR1 LGHNA, CDR2 YSLEER. CDR3 length: 15 amino acids. CDR3 loop: CASSQDDRPQETQYF. Here the CDR3 DNA reads TGCGCCAGCAGCCAAGATGACAGGCCGCAAGAGACCCAGTACTTC.

This clonotype was recorded a few times. The chain joins TRBV6-2 or TRBV6-3 to TRBJ2-1; D not resolved. This CDR3 is 11 amino acids long. The germline V gene has CDR1 MNHEY and CDR2 SVGEGT. The V end lost 10 bases, the J end lost 8 bases, and 12 bases lay between the germline ends. CDR3 loop: CATAPHDEQFF. For the CDR3, the DNA is TGTGCCACCGCTCCCCACGATGAGCAGTTCTTC.

The table lists this clonotype with many counts. The V and J genes are TRBV7-2 and TRBJ1-4; TRBD1 matches 9 bases. The CDR3 totals 14 residues. Trimming cost V 8 bases and J 7 bases; bases outside gene matches: 8. Germline lookup yields CDR1 SGHTA and CDR2 FQGNSA. The CDR3 spells CASAPGQGFEKLFF. CDR3 bases: TGTGCCAGCGCCCCGGGACAGGGTTTTGAAAAACTGTTTTTT.

The sample holds many counts of this clonotype. J is TRBJ2-5 and V is TRBV12-3 or TRBV12-4; possible D gene TRBD1, 5 bases. Between the trimmed V and J ends, which lost 6 bases and 1 base, there was a span of 9 bases. The CDR3 extends over 13 amino acids. CDR3 bases: TGTGCCAGCAGGCCGACAGTCCAAGAGACCCAGTACTTC. This gives the protein CASRPTVQETQYF.

Concerning this clonotype itself: The junction and the germline gene differ at one end; a read error may be behind it. This chain joins TRBV12-3 or TRBV12-4 and TRBJ2-3; D is perhaps TRBD1 or TRBD2 (7 bases each). This CDR3 is built from 14 residues. This chain's CDR3 is CASSLLGGTDAQYF. The CDR3 DNA reads TGTGCCAGCAGTTTACTGGGGGGGACAGATGCGCAGTATTTT.

This chain uses TRBV6-5 with TRBJ1-6; D is undetermined. The CDR3 is made up of 15 amino acids. The V end lost 5 bases, the J end lost 7 bases, and 15 bases lay between the germline ends. Germline V gene sequence: CDR1 MNHEY, CDR2 SVGAGI. In DNA, the CDR3 is TGTGCCAGCAGTCCCCTCCGGGATGGCAATTCACCCCTCCACTTT. Encoded protein: CASSPLRDGNSPLHF.

Concerning this clonotype itself: Relative to the germline gene, one junction end is altered; a read error may explain this. J is TRBJ2-5 and V is TRBV9; weak D call: TRBD1 (6 bases). CDR1 and CDR2 from the germline V gene are SGDLS and YYNGEE. The CDR3 sequence is 13 residues long. As DNA, the CDR3 is TGTGCCGGCAGCACAGGGAACCAAGAGACCCAGTACTTC. Its protein is CAGSTGNQETQYF.

This clonotype was found many times. This chain joins TRBV28 and TRBJ1-2; D uncertain. The CDR3 totals 13 residues. The germline CDR1 and CDR2 sequences are MDHEN and SYDVKM. V shed 6 bases and J shed 5 bases, with 13 bases lying between them. CDR3 amino acids: CASRSGVAYGYTF. CDR3 sequence (DNA): TGTGCCAGCAGAAGTGGAGTGGCTTATGGCTACACCTTC.

This clonotype has a count of ten or more. The CDR3 DNA reads as TGTGCCAGCTCGGGGCCGGGAGATTTTAGATACGAGCAGTACTTC. Translation gives CASSGPGDFRYEQYF. The chain recombines TRBV28 with TRBJ2-7, with a tentative D call TRBD2 (6 bases). This CDR3 comprises 15 residues. Germline V lookup: CDR1 MDHEN, CDR2 SYDVKM. Trimming removed 8 bases from V and 4 bases from J, with 21 bases in between.

This clonotype came up many times. The rearrangement links TRBV3-1 to TRBJ2-3, with no clear D. V was clipped by 4 bases and J by 2 bases, with 13 bases between them. The V gene's germline CDR1 is LGHDT and CDR2 YNNKEL (reference sequence). CDR3 length: 15 residues. The CDR3 DNA sequence: TGTGCCAGCAGCCGTTACCAAGGATCCACAGATACGCAGTATTTT. This gives the protein CASSRYQGSTDTQYF.

The table lists this clonotype with many counts. The chain joins TRBV4-2 to TRBJ1-2, with TRBD1 as a possible D gene (5 bases). In germline, CDR1 is LGHNA, CDR2 YNFKEQ. V was clipped by 0 bases and J by 4 bases, with 9 bases between them. The CDR3 is 14 residues long. Here the CDR3 DNA reads TGTGCCAGCAGCCAAGAGTTAGGGACCTATGGCTACACCTTC. Amino acid sequence: CASSQELGTYGYTF.

This clonotype was detected only a few times. DNA for the CDR3: TGTGCCAGCAGTACCTTCGCGCAGGCTGCGAACACTGAAGCTTTCTTT. Translated: CASSTFAQAANTEAFF. This chain joins TRBV6-5 and TRBJ1-1; D unclear. The CDR3 spans 16 residues. The V gene lost 5 bases and the J gene lost 1 base, with 17 bases spanning the gap. Germline assignment: CDR1 MNHEY and CDR2 SVGAGI.

As regards this clonotype: This sequence may be a read error, since a much larger clone differs from it by one base. The chain combines TRBV7-9 with TRBJ2-7; the D gene is possibly TRBD2 (6 bases). The CDR3 loop spans 14 amino acids. Looked up from germline, CDR1 is SEHNR and CDR2 is FQNEAQ (reference sequence). Between the trimmed V and J ends, which lost 1 base and 5 bases, there was a span of 12 bases. The CDR3 DNA reads as TGTGCCAGCAGCTTAGTCGGGGGAAGGGACGAGCAGTACGTC. It encodes CASSLVGGRDEQYV.

This clonotype was counted ten times or more. The chain carries TRBV29-1 and TRBJ1-1; D is perhaps TRBD1 (6 bases). Between the trimmed V and J ends, which lost 2 bases and 5 bases, there was a span of 12 bases. The CDR3 extends over 13 amino acids. CDR1 is SQVTM, CDR2 ANQGSEA, per germline. The CDR3 is CSVEKGGGTEAFF. For the CDR3, the DNA is TGCAGCGTTGAAAAGGGGGGAGGGACTGAAGCTTTCTTT.

The sample holds many counts of this clonotype. This chain connects TRBV7-2 to TRBJ1-5; a weak D match, TRBD1 (5 bases). This CDR3 comprises 13 residues. The germline V gene encodes CDR1 SGHTA and CDR2 FQGNSA. Trimming left V 3 bases short and J 5 bases short, with 8 bases between. In nucleotides, the CDR3 is TGTGCCAGCAGCTTTACGGGGGATCAGCCCCAGCATTTT. Translating it yields CASSFTGDQPQHF. The whole variable domain, remainder taken from reference TRBV7-2 and TRBJ1-5, is GAGVSQSPSNKVTEKGKDVELRCDPISGHTALYWYRQSLGQGLEFLIYFQGNSAPDKSGLPSDRFSAERTGGSVSTLTIQRTQQEDSAVYLCASSFTGDQPQHFGDGTRLSIL.

The chain employs TRBV7-9 and TRBJ2-1, with D perhaps matching TRBD2 (6 bases). Trimming removed 2 bases from V and 6 bases from J, with 17 bases in between. In germline, CDR1 is SEHNR, CDR2 FQNEAQ (reference sequence). The CDR3 spans 16 residues. The CDR3, as DNA: TGTGCCAGCAGCTTACCCCATGCGGAGGGCCTCAATGAGCAGTTCTTC. Amino acid sequence: CASSLPHAEGLNEQFF. Based on the CDR3 plus reference TRBV7-9 and TRBJ2-1, the full variable domain is DTGVSQNPRHKITKRGQNVTFRCDPISEHNRLYWYRQTLGQGPEFLTYFQNEAQLEKSRLLSDRFSAERPKGSFSTLEIQRTEQGDSAMYLCASSLPHAEGLNEQFFGPGTRLTVL.

This clonotype was recorded many times. The chain uses TRBV29-1 and TRBJ2-5; perhaps D is TRBD1 or TRBD2 (6 bases each). V was clipped by 7 bases and J by 2 bases, with 11 bases between them. The CDR3 sequence is 12 residues long. Germline-derived CDR1 and CDR2 are SQVTM and ANQGSEA. CDR3 region: CSGGAYQETQYF. Written as DNA, the CDR3 is TGCAGCGGGGGGGCGTATCAAGAGACCCAGTACTTC.

The chain is built from TRBV2 and TRBJ1-1; 8 nucleotides match TRBD1. Germline lookup yields CDR1 SNHLY and CDR2 FYNNEI. V trimming: 7 bases; J trimming: 5 bases; junction bases outside the gene matches: 9. The CDR3 is 14 amino acids. This chain's CDR3 is CASKGAGGATEAFF. The CDR3 DNA sequence: TGTGCCAGCAAAGGTGCAGGGGGCGCGACTGAAGCTTTCTTT.

This chain links TRBV7-2 with TRBJ2-5; possible D gene TRBD1, 5 bases. From germline, CDR1 is SGHTA and CDR2 FQGNSA. V lost 5 bases to trimming and J lost 11 bases, with 24 bases between them. The CDR3 extends over 15 amino acids. Written as DNA, the CDR3 is TGTGCCAGCAGCCCCCCTGGTCAGGGAAACAATGAGCAGTACTTC. Protein sequence: CASSPPGQGNNEQYF.

The chain combines TRBV16 with TRBJ1-2, with TRBD1 matching over 9 bases. Germline CDR1 is KGHSY and CDR2 is FQNENV. CDR3 length equals 16 residues. The V and J ends lost 3 bases and 3 bases, in that order; junction bases with no gene match: 8. The CDR3 nucleotides read TGTGCCAGCAGCCAGGGGGGACAGGGACGCGACTATGGCTACACCTTC. This encodes CASSQGGQGRDYGYTF.

The chain employs TRBV7-8 and TRBJ1-1, with a tentative D call TRBD1 (5 bases). The CDR3 has 17 residues. The germline gives CDR1 SGHVS, CDR2 FQNEAQ. V lost 1 base and J lost 2, with 17 bases in between. DNA for the CDR3: TGTGCCAGCAGCTTAGATGAGGGGCCTCGAGAAAACACTGAAGCTTTCTTT. Translation: CASSLDEGPRENTEAFF.

This clonotype has just a few counts. A single base separates this from a much larger clone, so it may be a read error. CDR3 sequence (DNA): TGCAGCACCCGTGCCCGGGGCGTGGATAATGAAAAACTGTTTTTT. Protein product: CSTRARGVDNEKLFF. The chain carries TRBV29-1 and TRBJ1-4; a weak D match, TRBD1 (5 bases). The CDR3 is made up of 15 amino acids. From germline, CDR1 is SQVTM and CDR2 ANQGSEA. V was clipped by 8 bases and J by 4 bases, with 20 bases between them. Together with reference TRBV29-1 and TRBJ1-4, the CDR3 gives the full variable domain: SAVISQKPSRDICQRGTSLTIQCQVDSQVTMMFWYRQQPGQSLTLIATANQGSEATYESGFVIDKFPISRPNLTFSTLTVSNMSPEDSSIYLCSTRARGVDNEKLFFGSGTQLSVL.